The sample holds one count of the clone carrying this T cell receptor beta chain. Antigen specificity is unknown. Vbeta (60) and Jbeta (13) primers were used in the PCR. Assay used: immunoSEQ multiplex PCR; TCRdb lists only in-frame clones, some missing. The sample consists of fewer than 200,000 clones, 60% to 80% of them appearing once. These data belong to a study of cytomegalovirus exposure and HLA in healthy donors. Findings and limits, study-wide: Available immune exposure information covered CMV serostatus only. Using a false discovery rate of 0.05, a later analysis showed that approximately 17,000 TCR beta sequences were associated with HLA alleles. In all likelihood, a cluster of highly shared sequence variants was a sequencing artifact.

CDR3 length equals 16 residues. CDR1 KGHSH and CDR2 LQKENI come from the germline V gene. With 6 bases clipped from V and 6 bases from J, the junction kept 11 bases outside the gene matches. Sequenced sample: PBMCs. The chain carries TRBV18 and TRBJ2-2; 9 bases match TRBD2. This receptor was identified in a man aged 55 to 70 in good health and CMV-seronegative. The CDR3 DNA sequence: TGTGCCAGCTCTCCCCAGCGGGGGGCCGTGGCCGGGGAGCTGTTTTTT. Protein sequence: CASSPQRGAVAGELFF.